The subject of this entry is one TCR beta chain. Its target is unknown. Using immunoSEQ multiplex PCR, the repertoire was profiled, and TCRdb retains in-frame clones only, with some absent. Of 25,000 to 30,000 clones in the sample, 85% to 90% were seen once. The sample belongs to a study of OX40 agonist ivuxolimab in advanced cancers. Findings and limits, study-wide: CD8+ T cells showed, on average, more clonal expansion than CD4+ cells.

The CDR3 runs 15 residues. The germline CDR1 and CDR2 sequences are MDHEN and SYDVKM. With 2 bases removed from V and 0 bases from J, the gap between germline ends came to 10 bases. The receptor was derived from an adult with an advanced solid tumor such as melanoma, head and neck, liver or kidney cancer. The chain links TRBV28 to TRBJ1-1; maybe TRBD1 (5 bases). The sequences come from CD4+ or CD8+ T cells sorted from blood, collected in a trial of the OX40 agonist ivuxolimab. For the CDR3, the DNA is TGTGCCAGCAGTTTACTGGGGGAGATGAACACTGAAGCTTTCTTT. It is translated as CASSLLGEMNTEAFF.